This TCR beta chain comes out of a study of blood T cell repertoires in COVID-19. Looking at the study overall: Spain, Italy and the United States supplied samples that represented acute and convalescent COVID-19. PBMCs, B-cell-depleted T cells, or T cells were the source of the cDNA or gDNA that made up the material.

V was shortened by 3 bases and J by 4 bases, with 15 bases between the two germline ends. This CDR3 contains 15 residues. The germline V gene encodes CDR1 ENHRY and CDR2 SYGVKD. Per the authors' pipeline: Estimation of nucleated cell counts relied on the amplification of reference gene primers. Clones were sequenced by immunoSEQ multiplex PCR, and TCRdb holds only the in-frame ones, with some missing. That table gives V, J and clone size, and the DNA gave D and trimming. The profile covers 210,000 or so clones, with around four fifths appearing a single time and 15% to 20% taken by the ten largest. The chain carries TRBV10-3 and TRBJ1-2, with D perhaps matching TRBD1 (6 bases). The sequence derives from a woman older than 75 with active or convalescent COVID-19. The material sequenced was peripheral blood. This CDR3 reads CAISESDGGAYGYTF. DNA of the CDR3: TGTGCCATCAGTGAATCCGACGGGGGGGCCTATGGCTACACCTTC.